What follows describes a single T cell receptor (beta chain). This may be a read error: a much more frequent sequence differs by one nucleotide. Alongside a J-beta primer mix, a sample-barcoded 5' primer served in a second PCR lasting 7 to 11 cycles. TCRdb reprocessed the 5' RACE reads with MiXCR, giving one entry per CDR3 protein. The sample holds hundreds of thousands of distinct CDR3 sequences, 25% to 35% seen once. The data were obtained in a study of blood T cells in healthy people across ages. Germline V gene sequence: CDR1 SGHRS, CDR2 YFSETQ. CDR3 length equals 16 residues. Sequencing used blood. The chain is built from TRBV5-1 and TRBJ1-2, with D uncertain. This sequence originates from a woman older than 75 in good health. The CDR3 DNA sequence: TGCGCCAGCAGCTTGTCCTATTCCCAAACTAACTATGGCTGCACCTTC. It is translated as CASSLSYSQTNYGCTF.